Each of the 20 T cell receptor beta chains below was sequenced from the same sample in a study of blood T cell repertoires in COVID-19. Libraries were prepared by immunoSEQ multiplex PCR; TCRdb keeps only in-frame clonotypes and omits some of them. The repertoire includes 300,000 to 500,000 clones, approximately 87% of them detected once, and more than 0.9% sits in the top ten. The sequenced sample consisted of PBMCs or T cells enriched from blood (not recorded which). These receptors originate from a woman between 25 and 40 years old with acute COVID-19.

This clone was found once. The V gene is TRBV6-2 or TRBV6-3, the J gene TRBJ2-7; 9 nucleotides align to TRBD1. J was trimmed by 5 bases and V by 0 bases; bases with no gene match: 8. CDR1 and CDR2 (germline): MNHEY, SVGEGT. There are 16 residues in the CDR3. The CDR3 sequence: CASSYSYRTGENEQYF. Written as DNA, the CDR3 is TGTGCCAGCAGTTACTCCTACCGGACAGGGGAAAACGAGCAGTACTTC.

This chain connects TRBV29-1 to TRBJ2-3, with 9 bases identical to TRBD2. CDR3 length equals 14 residues. Germline CDR1 reads SQVTM; CDR2 reads ANQGSEA. Germline trimming cut 8 bases from V and 2 bases from J; bases unmatched to any gene: 8. CDR3 bases: TGCAGCTCAGTAGCGGGGGAAATCACAGATACGCAGTATTTT. Amino acids: CSSVAGEITDTQYF.

The J gene is TRBJ2-7, the V gene TRBV29-1, with 9 nucleotides matching TRBD2. The germline V gene has CDR1 SQVTM and CDR2 ANQGSEA. This CDR3 has 15 residues. V trimming: 2 bases; J trimming: 4 bases; junction bases outside the gene matches: 9. DNA for the CDR3: TGCAGCGTTGAATTCGGGCGGGGGGGCGGTTACGAGCAGTACTTC. Translation gives CSVEFGRGGGYEQYF.

The rearrangement links TRBV14 to TRBJ1-1; D is unclear. V dropped 4 bases and J dropped 2 bases, with 11 bases sitting between them. This CDR3 has 14 amino acids. Germline values: CDR1 SGHDN, CDR2 FVKESK. The CDR3 DNA sequence: TGTGCCAGCAGCCTTGATGAGGGAAACACTGAAGCTTTCTTT. This translates into CASSLDEGNTEAFF.

This chain uses TRBV3-1 (or the pseudogene TRBV3-2) with TRBJ1-2; weak D call: TRBD1 (5 bases). Trimming shortened V by 4 bases and J by 6 bases, and 21 bases separated the two germline ends. The CDR3 runs 16 residues. Germline assignment: CDR1 LGHDT and CDR2 YNNKEL (reference sequence). The CDR3 sequence: CASSPWGGLDYDGYTF. CDR3 in DNA: TGTGCCAGCAGCCCCTGGGGGGGACTGGACTATGATGGCTACACCTTC.

This chain links TRBV6-4 with TRBJ2-1; 8 nucleotides match TRBD2. The CDR3 loop spans 15 amino acids. Unmatched junction bases numbered 6, after V lost 3 bases and J lost 5 bases. Germline values: CDR1 MRHNA, CDR2 SNTAGT. This chain's CDR3 is CASSEAGEGNNEQFF. CDR3 coding DNA: TGTGCCAGCAGTGAAGCGGGGGAAGGAAACAATGAGCAGTTCTTC.

This sequence joins TRBV5-1 and TRBJ2-3; TRBD1 matches 7 bases. Germline assignment: CDR1 SGHRS and CDR2 YFSETQ. The CDR3 covers 18 residues. With V trimmed by 0 bases and J by 0 bases, 10 bases remained unmatched. CDR3 sequence: CASSLGGRGTASTDTQYF. Here the CDR3 DNA reads TGCGCCAGCAGCTTGGGGGGGAGAGGGACAGCCAGCACAGATACGCAGTATTTT.

V and J are TRBV29-1 and TRBJ1-4, with 7 bases identical to TRBD1. The CDR3 sequence is 14 residues long. Germline CDR1 and CDR2: SQVTM and ANQGSEA. J lost 3 bases, V lost 7 bases, and 8 bases had no gene match. The CDR3 loop reads CSARTGASNEKLFF. The CDR3 DNA is TGCAGCGCGCGGACAGGAGCATCTAATGAAAAACTGTTTTTT. Looking up the rest from reference TRBV29-1 and TRBJ1-4 gives the full variable domain: SAVISQKPSRDICQRGTSLTIQCQVDSQVTMMFWYRQQPGQSLTLIATANQGSEATYESGFVIDKFPISRPNLTFSTLTVSNMSPEDSSIYLCSARTGASNEKLFFGSGTQLSVL.

This chain joins TRBV7-2 and TRBJ1-5, with 7 bases lining up with TRBD1. J gave up 3 bases and V 4 bases, and 6 bases lay outside the gene matches. The CDR3 consists of 15 residues. Germline V gene data show CDR1 as SGHTA and CDR2 as FQGNSA. The CDR3 loop is CASSWTGDTNQPQHF. The CDR3 nucleotides read TGTGCCAGCAGCTGGACAGGAGATACCAATCAGCCCCAGCATTTT.

V gene TRBV30 combines with J gene TRBJ1-4; a possible D gene is TRBD1 (6 bases). This CDR3 contains 15 residues. Germline values: CDR1 GTSNPN, CDR2 SVGIG (reference sequence). Trimming stripped 2 bases from V and 7 bases from J, with 17 bases between. This CDR3 is CAWSQNRGATEKLFF. In DNA form, the CDR3 reads TGTGCCTGGAGTCAAAATCGGGGGGCAACTGAAAAACTGTTTTTT.

The table lists this clone with a few counts. The chain combines TRBV30 with TRBJ1-2; TRBD1 is a possible D gene (6 bases). Trimming left V 5 bases short and J 3 bases short, with 10 bases between. The germline V gene encodes CDR1 GTSNPN and CDR2 SVGIG (reference sequence). The CDR3 has 12 amino acids. The CDR3 DNA reads as TGTGCCTGGTACAGGGTGGACTATGGCTACACCTTC. It specifies CAWYRVDYGYTF. Full variable domain (missing parts from reference TRBV30 and TRBJ1-2): SQTIHQWPATLVQPVGSPLSLECTVEGTSNPNLYWYRQAAGRGLQLLFYSVGIGQISSEVPQNLSASRPQDRQFILSSKKLLLSDSGFYLCAWYRVDYGYTFGSGTRLTVV.

The rearrangement links TRBV19 to TRBJ2-7, with 7 nucleotides matching TRBD1. V was clipped by 5 bases and J by 2 bases; unmatched bases: 6. The CDR3 is made up of 14 amino acids. Looked up from germline, CDR1 is LNHDA and CDR2 is SQIVND (reference sequence). CDR3 bases: TGTGCCAGTAGTCTGACAGGGCCCACCTACGAGCAGTACTTC. This encodes CASSLTGPTYEQYF.

The chain uses TRBV25-1 and TRBJ1-1; TRBD1 matches at 7 bases. In germline, CDR1 is MGHDK, CDR2 SYGVNS. Trimming cost V 2 bases and J 0 bases; bases outside gene matches: 6. CDR3 length equals 16 residues. In DNA, the CDR3 is TGTGCCAGCAGTGAAGGGGGACAGCCAATGAACACTGAAGCTTTCTTT. Amino acid sequence: CASSEGGQPMNTEAFF. Combining the CDR3 with reference TRBV25-1 and TRBJ1-1 gives the whole variable domain EADIYQTPRYLVIGTGKKITLECSQTMGHDKMYWYQQDPGMELHLIHYSYGVNSTEKGDLSSESTVSRIRTEHFPLTLESARPSHTSQYLCASSEGGQPMNTEAFFGQGTRLTVV.

The chain carries TRBV5-1 and TRBJ2-7, with TRBD1 matching 9 bases. CDR3 length: 14 residues. V lost 2 bases and J lost 6; bases outside the gene matches: 6. CDR1 and CDR2 from the germline V gene are SGHRS and YFSETQ. The DNA of the CDR3 is TGCGCCAGCAGCTTACGACAGGGGGATGGCGAGCAGTACTTC. Translation gives CASSLRQGDGEQYF.

This clone was found a few times. This chain uses TRBV10-1 with TRBJ2-2, with D perhaps TRBD2 (6 bases). CDR3 size: 18 residues. Germline V gives CDR1 WNHNN, CDR2 SYGVQD (reference sequence). Trimming took 0 bases from V and 0 from J, leaving 14 bases between them. The CDR3 nucleotides are TGCGCCAGCAGTGAGTCGAGTAGCGGAAGGACGAACACCGGGGAGCTGTTTTTT. This encodes CASSESSSGRTNTGELFF.

This sequence joins TRBV5-6 and TRBJ2-3; TRBD2 aligns across 11 bases. The germline V gene encodes CDR1 SGHDT and CDR2 YYEEEE. Germline trimming cut 4 bases from V and 2 bases from J; bases unmatched to any gene: 6. This CDR3 comprises 16 residues. In nucleotides, the CDR3 is TGTGCCAGCAGCCTAGGACTAGCGGGTCCCACAGATACGCAGTATTTT. As protein: CASSLGLAGPTDTQYF.

V is TRBV12-5 and J is TRBJ2-7; no reliable D call. This CDR3 comprises 12 residues. Germline V gene lookup returns CDR1 LGHNT and CDR2 FRNRAP. V was trimmed by 3 bases and J by 4 bases, leaving 7 bases between them. CDR3 protein: CASGFLSYEQYF. The CDR3 DNA sequence: TGTGCTAGTGGTTTTCTATCATACGAGCAGTACTTC. Looking up the rest from reference TRBV12-5 and TRBJ2-7 gives the full variable domain: DARVTQTPRHKVTEMGQEVTMRCQPILGHNTVFWYRQTMMQGLELLAYFRNRAPLDDSGMPKDRFSAEMPDATLATLKIQPSEPRDSAVYFCASGFLSYEQYFGPGTRLTVT.

The V and J genes are TRBV27 and TRBJ2-2; D unresolved. CDR3 length equals 13 residues. Germline V gene sequence: CDR1 MNHEY, CDR2 SMNVEV (reference sequence). Trimming shortened V by 4 bases and J by 4 bases, and 7 bases separated the two germline ends. The CDR3 nucleotides are TGTGCCAGCAGTTACAGTTTCACCGGGGAGCTGTTTTTT. Translated, it gives CASSYSFTGELFF.

The table lists this clone with a few counts. The CDR3 DNA is TGTGCCAGCAACAGGAGGGTACCGAATTCACCCCTCCACTTT. Translated: CASNRRVPNSPLHF. This chain links TRBV5-6 with TRBJ1-6; D possibly corresponds to TRBD1 (5 bases). Germline CDR1 reads SGHDT; CDR2 reads YYEEEE. CDR3 length equals 14 residues. With 6 bases removed from V and 7 bases from J, the gap between germline ends came to 14 bases.

The V and J genes are TRBV6-5 and TRBJ2-7, with 12 bases identical to TRBD1. The ends lost 7 bases at V and 9 bases at J; junction bases unmatched: 10. This CDR3 comprises 14 residues. In germline, CDR1 is MNHEY, CDR2 SVGAGI. For the CDR3, the DNA is TGTGCCAGCAAGCCGGGACAGGGGGCTCAGGTGCAGTACTTC. Translated, it gives CASKPGQGAQVQYF.